This record covers a single TCR beta chain. Regions amplified from RNA transcripts were the TCR beta CDR3 regions. A set of HTBI primers served as the primers for a first-round RT-PCR of the TCR CDR3. TCRdb reanalysed the multiplex PCR reads using MiXCR and keeps one entry per CDR3 protein. The sample holds about 610,000 distinct CDR3 sequences, approximately 14% seen once. The sample is drawn from a study of T cells in Graves' hyperthyroidism and ophthalmopathy. Study-level information: At the time of initial diagnosis and before any treatment, peripheral blood was collected.

PBMCs were collected from a roughly 9.7 ml volume of fresh peripheral blood. The CDR3 sequence is 15 residues long. The V gene end was trimmed by 1 base and the J gene end by 6 bases; junction bases not matched to a gene: 3. Germline V CDR1 and CDR2: SQVTM, ANQGSEA. V gene TRBV29-1 combines with J gene TRBJ2-2; 12 positions match TRBD2. This sequence originates from a woman aged 40-49 years with Graves' ophthalmopathy. The sample taken for sequencing was blood. DNA for the CDR3: TGCAGCGTTGAAGCTAGCGGGAGGGTGGCCGGGGAGCTGTTTTTT. Amino acid sequence: CSVEASGRVAGELFF.